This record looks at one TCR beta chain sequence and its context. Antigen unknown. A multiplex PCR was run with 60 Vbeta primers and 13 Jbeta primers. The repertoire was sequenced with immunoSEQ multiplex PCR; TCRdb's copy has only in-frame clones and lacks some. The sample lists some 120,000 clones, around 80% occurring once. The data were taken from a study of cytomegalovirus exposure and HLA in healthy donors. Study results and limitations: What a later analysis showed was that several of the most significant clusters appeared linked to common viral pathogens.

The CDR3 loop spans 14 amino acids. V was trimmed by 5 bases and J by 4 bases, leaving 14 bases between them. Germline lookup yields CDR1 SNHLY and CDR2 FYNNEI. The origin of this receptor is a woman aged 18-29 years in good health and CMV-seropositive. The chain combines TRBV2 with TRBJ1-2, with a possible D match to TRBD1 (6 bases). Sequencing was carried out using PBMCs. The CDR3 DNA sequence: TGTGCCAGCAGTCCGGAGGACAGCGTCTATGGCTACACCTTC. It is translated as CASSPEDSVYGYTF.